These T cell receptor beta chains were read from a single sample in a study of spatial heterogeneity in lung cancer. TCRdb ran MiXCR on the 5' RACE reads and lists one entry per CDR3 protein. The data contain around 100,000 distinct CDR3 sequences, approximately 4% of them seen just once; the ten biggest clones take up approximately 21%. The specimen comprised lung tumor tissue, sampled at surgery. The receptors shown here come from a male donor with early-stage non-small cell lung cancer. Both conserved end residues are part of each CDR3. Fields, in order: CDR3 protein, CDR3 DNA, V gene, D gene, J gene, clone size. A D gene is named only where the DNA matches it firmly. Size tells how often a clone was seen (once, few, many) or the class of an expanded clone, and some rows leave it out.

CALRDCENTGELFF	TGTGCCCTACGGGACTGCGAGAACACCGGGGAGCTGTTTTTT	TRBV24-1	.	TRBJ2-2	many
CASTRTDLRDEQYF	TGTGCCAGCACCCGGACGGACCTTAGGGACGAGCAGTACTTC	TRBV2	.	TRBJ2-7	.
CASKLAGGYNEKLFF	TGCGCCAGCAAGTTGGCCGGCGGATATAATGAAAAACTGTTTTTT	TRBV10-2	.	TRBJ1-4	many
CASSNPTGEGHLNEKLFF	TGTGCCAGCAGCAACCCGACGGGAGAGGGTCATCTTAATGAAAAACTGTTTTTT	TRBV7-9	.	TRBJ1-4	many
CASSLALGLAGVNIQYF	TGTGCCAGCAGCTTAGCGCTAGGACTAGCGGGAGTAAACATTCAGTACTTC	TRBV7-9	TRBD2	TRBJ2-4	many
CAIREPGLAGDNEQFF	TGTGCCATCAGAGAACCGGGACTAGCGGGGGACAATGAGCAGTTCTTC	TRBV10-3	TRBD2	TRBJ2-1	many
CASSFRGTDTQYF	TGTGCCAGCAGTTTTCGGGGCACAGATACGCAGTATTTT	TRBV27	.	TRBJ2-3	many
CASATQGLAGDTQYF	TGCGCCAGCGCGACCCAGGGACTAGCGGGAGATACGCAGTATTTT	TRBV5-1	TRBD2	TRBJ2-3	many
CASSPVMTGTLKETQYF	TGCGCCAGCAGCCCAGTGATGACAGGTACCCTGAAAGAGACCCAGTACTTC	TRBV4-1	.	TRBJ2-5	.
CASRTQEPLSTGELFF	TGTGCCAGCAGAACACAGGAGCCGTTATCTACCGGGGAGCTGTTTTTT	TRBV7-9	.	TRBJ2-2	many
CASSLNTGELFF	TGTGCCAGCAGCTTAAACACCGGGGAGCTGTTTTTT	TRBV11-3	.	TRBJ2-2	many
CASSHLTPGLAKVGELFF	TGCGCCAGCAGCCATTTAACACCGGGACTAGCCAAGGTGGGGGAGCTGTTTTTT	TRBV5-1	TRBD2	TRBJ2-2	many
CASSWAGTGTGELFF	TGTGCCAGCAGTTGGGCCGGGACGGGCACCGGGGAGCTGTTTTTT	TRBV2	.	TRBJ2-2	many
CASSVDAGPTGDTQYF	TGTGCCAGCAGCGTAGATGCGGGCCCTACCGGGGATACGCAGTATTTT	TRBV9	.	TRBJ2-3	many
CASKPRGLTEAFF	TGTGCCAGCAAACCAAGGGGGTTGACTGAAGCTTTCTTT	TRBV27	.	TRBJ1-1	many
CASSYFPWREGSDIQYF	TGTGCCAGCAGTTACTTCCCCTGGCGGGAGGGTTCTGACATTCAGTACTTC	TRBV6-5	TRBD2	TRBJ2-4	many
CASSYTGERGQPQHF	TGTGCCAGCAGTTACACCGGGGAGAGGGGGCAGCCCCAGCATTTT	TRBV6-5	.	TRBJ1-5	many
CASSQGPDGSYNEQFF	TGTGCCAGCAGCCAAGGTCCGGACGGTTCCTACAATGAGCAGTTCTTC	TRBV4-2	.	TRBJ2-1	.
CASSSGLSGFNEQFF	TGCGCCAGCAGCTCTGGCCTTTCAGGGTTCAATGAGCAGTTCTTC	TRBV5-1	.	TRBJ2-1	.
CSVVLPGETQYF	TGCAGCGTTGTTCTTCCCGGAGAGACCCAGTACTTC	TRBV29-1	.	TRBJ2-5	many
CASSLNGPDYEQYF	TGTGCCAGCAGTTTAAATGGGCCCGATTACGAGCAGTACTTC	TRBV27	.	TRBJ2-7	many
CASSLDRVGPQHF	TGTGCCAGCAGCTTAGACAGGGTAGGGCCCCAGCATTTT	TRBV7-6	.	TRBJ1-5	many
CASSKWLSRTGIKPYEQYF	TGTGCCAGCAGTAAGTGGTTATCCCGGACAGGGATCAAACCCTACGAGCAGTACTTC	TRBV28	TRBD1	TRBJ2-7	many
CASSSGYPEAFF	TGTGCCAGCAGCTCCGGGTATCCTGAAGCTTTCTTT	TRBV25-1	.	TRBJ1-1	few
CAISEGASGYTDTQYF	TGTGCCATCAGTGAGGGGGCTAGCGGTTACACAGATACGCAGTATTTT	TRBV10-3	TRBD2	TRBJ2-3	many
CATARAGIAGELFF	TGTGCCACGGCGCGAGCGGGAATCGCCGGGGAGCTGTTTTTT	TRBV24-1	TRBD2	TRBJ2-2	many
CASSQTQLEETQYF	TGTGCCAGCAGCCAAACGCAGTTAGAAGAGACCCAGTACTTC	TRBV12-3/TRBV12-4	.	TRBJ2-5	many
CASSSWAESPEQYF	TGTGCCAGCAGTTCATGGGCCGAATCTCCGGAGCAGTACTTC	TRBV11-1	.	TRBJ2-7	many
CASSESAEGGEQYF	TGTGCCAGCAGTGAATCGGCAGAGGGGGGTGAGCAGTACTTC	TRBV6-1	.	TRBJ2-7	many
CASSSGGTTYEQYF	TGTGCCAGCAGCTCAGGGGGTACGACCTACGAGCAGTACTTC	TRBV5-6	TRBD1	TRBJ2-7	many
CASSDQSPGNTIYF	TGCGCCAGCAGCGACCAGAGCCCTGGAAACACCATATATTTT	TRBV10-2	.	TRBJ1-3	many
CASSQPGQGRYGYTF	TGTGCCAGCAGCCAACCTGGACAGGGCCGCTATGGCTACACCTTC	TRBV4-2	TRBD1	TRBJ1-2	many
CASSLWAAGTGWKYGYTF	TGTGCCAGCAGCTTATGGGCGGCGGGGACAGGGTGGAAGTATGGCTACACCTTC	TRBV7-9	TRBD1	TRBJ1-2	many
CASSLAGKYEETQYF	TGCGCCAGCAGCTTGGCGGGGAAGTATGAAGAGACCCAGTACTTC	TRBV5-1	.	TRBJ2-5	many
CASRATSGVYDEQFF	TGCGCCAGCAGGGCGACTAGCGGAGTTTATGATGAGCAGTTCTTC	TRBV5-1	TRBD2	TRBJ2-1	many
CASNSGRGTDTQYF	TGCGCCAGTAATAGCGGGAGGGGCACAGATACGCAGTATTTT	TRBV5-1	TRBD2	TRBJ2-3	.
CATSDFTTGPTGELFF	TGTGCCACCAGTGATTTTACGACAGGGCCCACCGGGGAGCTGTTTTTT	TRBV24-1	TRBD1	TRBJ2-2	many
CASSLDAGGSEKLFF	TGTGCCAGCAGCTTAGACGCAGGGGGGAGTGAAAAACTGTTTTTT	TRBV7-6	TRBD1	TRBJ1-4	few
CASSPGGGETEAFF	TGCGCCAGCAGCCCAGGTGGAGGGGAGACTGAAGCTTTCTTT	TRBV5-1	.	TRBJ1-1	.
CASSYSDSGEQYF	TGTGCCAGCAGCTATTCCGACTCGGGGGAGCAGTACTTC	TRBV7-6	.	TRBJ2-7	many
CASSRHTGKNTGELFF	TGTGCCAGCAGCCGCCACACAGGAAAAAACACCGGGGAGCTGTTTTTT	TRBV11-2	.	TRBJ2-2	many
CASSLGVGGTQYF	TGTGCCAGCAGCTTAGGAGTCGGGGGGACCCAGTACTTC	TRBV7-9	.	TRBJ2-5	few
CASSLGEAPQHF	TGTGCCAGCAGCTTAGGAGAGGCGCCCCAGCATTTT	TRBV7-9	.	TRBJ1-5	many
CASSSRRAEAFF	TGTGCCAGCTCAAGTAGAAGGGCTGAAGCTTTCTTT	TRBV18	.	TRBJ1-1	many
CSATRTETAKNIQYF	TGCAGTGCTACACGGACAGAAACAGCCAAAAACATTCAGTACTTC	TRBV20-1	.	TRBJ2-4	few
CASSLPGQYIEAFF	TGTGCCAGCAGTTTGCCGGGACAGTACATTGAAGCTTTCTTT	TRBV28	TRBD1	TRBJ1-1	many
CASSPLGTENTEAFF	TGTGCCAGCTCACCCCTTGGGACGGAGAACACTGAAGCTTTCTTT	TRBV18	.	TRBJ1-1	many
CASRALGQDTQYF	TGCGCCAGCAGGGCTTTAGGACAAGATACGCAGTATTTT	TRBV5-1	.	TRBJ2-3	many
CASSSGTGGYYEQYF	TGTGCCAGCAGTTCCGGGACAGGGGGCTACTACGAGCAGTACTTC	TRBV27	TRBD1	TRBJ2-7	many